This record concerns one TCR beta chain sequence. The sample is drawn from a study of CD8 T cells in Susac syndrome. RNA, at about 0.45 to 1 ug, was reverse transcribed with random hexamers. An immunoSEQ multiplex PCR amplified TCR beta CDR3 over 54 Vbeta and 13 Jbeta. TCRdb re-derived calls from the immunoSEQ multiplex PCR reads in MiXCR, one entry per CDR3 protein. This sample yields 100,000 to 150,000 distinct CDR3 sequences, of which 90% to 95% are seen a single time; roughly 0.08% belongs to the top ten. This CDR3 region has 10 residues. Germline CDR1 SQVTM, CDR2 ANQGSEA. Trimming cost V 5 bases and J 10 bases, with 11 bases left between them.

This sequence was found in a human donor in good health. This rearrangement joins TRBV29-1 to TRBJ1-1; the D is unclear. The material sequenced was CD4+ T cells from PBMCs. The CDR3 loop reads CSVLLDLAFF. The CDR3 DNA follows: TGCAGCGTTTTGTTGGACCTAGCTTTCTTT.